This is a list of T cell receptor beta chains from one sample in a study of stem cell transplantation in POMP-related autoinflammatory disease. Sequencing was performed with immunoSEQ multiplex PCR; in TCRdb, only in-frame clones are kept and a portion is missing. Among 25,000 to 30,000 clones listed, approximately 78% were seen once. Source: CD4+ T cells from PBMCs, taken before stem cell transplantation. These receptors originate from a human donor with POMP-related autoinflammation and immune dysregulation (PRAID). CDR3s include the opening cysteine and the closing phenylalanine or tryptophan.

cdr3_aa: CASSVQGPQETQYF
j_call: TRBJ2-5
v_call: TRBV2

cdr3_aa: CASSLKQIEADTQYF
j_call: TRBJ2-3
v_call: TRBV11-2

cdr3_aa: CASSFTPNSYNSPLHF
j_call: TRBJ1-6
v_call: TRBV7-2

cdr3_aa: CASSVDRVSTEAFF
j_call: TRBJ1-1
v_call: TRBV9

cdr3_aa: CASSPRALAGNYNEQFF
j_call: TRBJ2-1
v_call: TRBV18

cdr3_aa: CASSLLNPHTDTQYF
j_call: TRBJ2-3
v_call: TRBV7-9

cdr3_aa: CASSRMRLETYEQYF
j_call: TRBJ2-7
v_call: TRBV5-8

cdr3_aa: CASSFSEIRVDGYTF
j_call: TRBJ1-2
v_call: TRBV28

cdr3_aa: CASSLVPLDYGYTF
j_call: TRBJ1-2
v_call: TRBV5-5

cdr3_aa: CASSEYEGGTVQETQYF
j_call: TRBJ2-5
v_call: TRBV25-1

cdr3_aa: CASSQDRVADTQYF
j_call: TRBJ2-3
v_call: TRBV4-1

cdr3_aa: CAWGGEPNYGYTF
j_call: TRBJ1-2
v_call: TRBV30

cdr3_aa: CASSPDGTHGYTF
j_call: TRBJ1-2
v_call: TRBV19

cdr3_aa: CASSGYSGGTSYEQYF
j_call: TRBJ2-7
v_call: TRBV2